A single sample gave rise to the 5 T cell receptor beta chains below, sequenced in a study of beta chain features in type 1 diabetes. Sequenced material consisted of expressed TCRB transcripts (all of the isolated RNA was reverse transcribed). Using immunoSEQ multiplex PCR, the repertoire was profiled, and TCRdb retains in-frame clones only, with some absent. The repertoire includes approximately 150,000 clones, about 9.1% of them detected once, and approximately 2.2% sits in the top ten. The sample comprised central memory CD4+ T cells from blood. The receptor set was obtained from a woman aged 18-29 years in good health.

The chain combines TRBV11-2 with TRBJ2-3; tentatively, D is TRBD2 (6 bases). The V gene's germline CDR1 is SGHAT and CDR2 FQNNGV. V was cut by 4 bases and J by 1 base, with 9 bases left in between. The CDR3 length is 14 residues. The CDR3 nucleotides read TGTGCCAGCAGCTCGGGGGTTGGCACAGATACGCAGTATTTT. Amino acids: CASSSGVGTDTQYF.

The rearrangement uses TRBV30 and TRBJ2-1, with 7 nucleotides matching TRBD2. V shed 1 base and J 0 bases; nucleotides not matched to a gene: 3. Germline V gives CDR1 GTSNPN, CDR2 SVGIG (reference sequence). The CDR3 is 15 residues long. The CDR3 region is CAWSARDYSYNEQFF. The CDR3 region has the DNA TGTGCCTGGAGTGCCCGGGACTACTCCTACAATGAGCAGTTCTTC.

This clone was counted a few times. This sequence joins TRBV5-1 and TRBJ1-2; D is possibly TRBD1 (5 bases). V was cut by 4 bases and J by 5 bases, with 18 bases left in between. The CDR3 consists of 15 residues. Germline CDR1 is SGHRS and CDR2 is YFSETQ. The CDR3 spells CASSQVQGGGYGYTF. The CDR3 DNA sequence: TGCGCCAGCAGCCAAGTGCAGGGAGGAGGATATGGCTACACCTTC.

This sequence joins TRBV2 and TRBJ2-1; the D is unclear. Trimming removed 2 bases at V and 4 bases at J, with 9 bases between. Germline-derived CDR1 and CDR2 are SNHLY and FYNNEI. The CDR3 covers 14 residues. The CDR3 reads CASSESPNYNEQFF. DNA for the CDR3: TGTGCCAGCAGTGAATCCCCCAATTACAATGAGCAGTTCTTC. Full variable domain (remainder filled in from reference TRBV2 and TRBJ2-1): EPEVTQTPSHQVTQMGQEVILRCVPISNHLYFYWYRQILGQKVEFLVSFYNNEISEKSEIFDDQFSVERPDGSNFTLKIRSTKLEDSAMYFCASSESPNYNEQFFGPGTRLTVL.

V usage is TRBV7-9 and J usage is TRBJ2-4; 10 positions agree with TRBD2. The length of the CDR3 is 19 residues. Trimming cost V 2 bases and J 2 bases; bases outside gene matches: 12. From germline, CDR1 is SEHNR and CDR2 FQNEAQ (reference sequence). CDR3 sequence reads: CASSLRLAGDRGTKNIQYF. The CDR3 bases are TGTGCCAGCAGCTTACGGCTAGCGGGGGACCGCGGGACCAAAAACATTCAGTACTTC.